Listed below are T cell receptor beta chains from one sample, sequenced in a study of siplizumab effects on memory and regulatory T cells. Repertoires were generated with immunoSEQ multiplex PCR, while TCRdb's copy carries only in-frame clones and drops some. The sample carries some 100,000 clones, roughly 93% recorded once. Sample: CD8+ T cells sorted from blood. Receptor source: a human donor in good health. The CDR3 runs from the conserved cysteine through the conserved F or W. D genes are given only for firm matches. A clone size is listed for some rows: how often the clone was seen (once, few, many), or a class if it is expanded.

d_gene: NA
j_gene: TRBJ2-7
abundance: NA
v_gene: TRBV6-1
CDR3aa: CASSEELGPYEQYF
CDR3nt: TGTGCCAGCAGTGAAGAGCTAGGCCCCTACGAGCAGTACTTC

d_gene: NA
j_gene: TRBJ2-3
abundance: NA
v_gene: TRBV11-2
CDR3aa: CASSLEWSVADTQYF
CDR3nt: TGTGCCAGCAGCTTAGAGTGGTCAGTAGCAGATACGCAGTATTTT

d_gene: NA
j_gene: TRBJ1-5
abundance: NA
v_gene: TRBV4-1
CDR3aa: CASSQGGGGGLQPQHF
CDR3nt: TGCGCCAGCAGCCAAGGGGGAGGGGGAGGGTTGCAGCCCCAGCATTTT

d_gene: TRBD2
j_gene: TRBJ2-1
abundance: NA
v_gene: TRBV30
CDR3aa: CAWGGGYNEQFF
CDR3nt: TGTGCCTGGGGGGGAGGGTACAATGAGCAGTTCTTC

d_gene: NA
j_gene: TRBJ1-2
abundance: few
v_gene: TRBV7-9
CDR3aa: CASSHESYGYTF
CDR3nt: TGTGCCAGCAGCCACGAAAGCTATGGCTACACCTTC

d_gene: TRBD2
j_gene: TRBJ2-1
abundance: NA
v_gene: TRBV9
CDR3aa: CASSVGFLAGGNEQFF
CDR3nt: TGTGCCAGCAGCGTAGGCTTTCTAGCGGGGGGGAATGAGCAGTTCTTC

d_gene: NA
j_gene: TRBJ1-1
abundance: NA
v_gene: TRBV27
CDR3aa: CASSFGGEGSEAFF
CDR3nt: TGTGCCAGCAGTTTTGGCGGGGAAGGTTCTGAAGCTTTCTTT

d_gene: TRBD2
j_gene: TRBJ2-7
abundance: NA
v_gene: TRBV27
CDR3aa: CASSFGSGGVYEQYF
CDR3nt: TGTGCCAGCAGTTTCGGTAGCGGGGGGGTGTACGAGCAGTACTTC

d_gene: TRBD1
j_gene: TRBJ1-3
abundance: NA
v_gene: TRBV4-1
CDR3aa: CASSQVQGAGGNTIYF
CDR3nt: TGCGCCAGCAGCCAAGTACAGGGGGCGGGAGGAAACACCATATATTTT

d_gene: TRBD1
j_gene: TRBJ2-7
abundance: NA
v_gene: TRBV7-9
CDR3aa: CASSLGTGAYEQYF
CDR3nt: TGTGCCAGCAGCTTAGGGACAGGGGCCTACGAGCAGTACTTC

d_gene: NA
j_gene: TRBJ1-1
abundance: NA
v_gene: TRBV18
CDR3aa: CASSPPGVVRYTEAFF
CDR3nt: TGTGCCAGCTCACCACCTGGGGTTGTTAGGTACACTGAAGCTTTCTTT